This TCR beta chain is from a study of T cells in Graves' hyperthyroidism and ophthalmopathy. Study-level results: A median roughly 6.6 months before onset, the model predicted ophthalmopathy.

Per the germline V gene, CDR1 is MDHEN and CDR2 is SYDVKM. This CDR3 has 16 residues. V was pared by 2 bases and J by 0 bases, with 12 bases between. This clonotype was counted ten times or more. What it recognizes is unknown. Template material for amplifying TCR beta CDR3 regions consisted of RNA transcripts. First-round RT-PCR of the TCR CDR3 relied on the HTBI primer set. MiXCR was run by TCRdb on the multiplex PCR reads, yielding one entry per CDR3 protein. The sample includes some 570,000 distinct CDR3 sequences, more than 15% of them seen just once. The sequence was collected from a woman between 18 and 29 years old with Graves' ophthalmopathy. The J gene is TRBJ2-3, the V gene TRBV28; tentatively, D is TRBD2 (6 bases). Sequenced input: blood. In DNA form, the CDR3 reads TGTGCCAGCAGTTTAAATTCGGGGGTTAGCACAGATACGCAGTATTTT. It encodes CASSLNSGVSTDTQYF.